Listed below are T cell receptor beta chains from one sample, sequenced in a study of T-cell memory formation after mild COVID-19. TCRdb recomputed calls from the 5' RACE reads with MiXCR, one row per CDR3 protein. The table records 200,000 or so distinct CDR3 sequences, 16% of them present only once. Sequenced sample: PBMCs or a T cell subset sorted from them (not recorded which). The source is an adult woman who had mild COVID-19 (a few samples of this study predate the infection). Cell type and time point are not known. The CDR3 runs from the conserved cysteine through the conserved F or W. Fields, in order: J gene, D gene, V gene, clone size, CDR3 DNA, CDR3 protein. D genes are given only for firm matches. Only part of the rows carry a size: once, few, many, or a class if the clone is expanded.

j_gene: TRBJ2-7
d_gene: TRBD2
v_gene: TRBV28
abundance: -
CDR3nt: TGTGCCAGCAGCCTCGGACTAGCGGGAGAGACGGGCGAGCAGTACTTC
CDR3aa: CASSLGLAGETGEQYF

j_gene: TRBJ2-5
d_gene: -
v_gene: TRBV7-9
abundance: -
CDR3nt: TGTGCCAGCAGTCGGGGTCCCCGGACGGTACACCAAGAGACCCAGTACTTC
CDR3aa: CASSRGPRTVHQETQYF

j_gene: TRBJ2-5
d_gene: -
v_gene: TRBV20-1
abundance: -
CDR3nt: TGCAGTGCTAGTAACCCAACCTTACTGTATAAAGAGACCCAGTACTTC
CDR3aa: CSASNPTLLYKETQYF

j_gene: TRBJ2-5
d_gene: -
v_gene: TRBV12-3/TRBV12-4
abundance: -
CDR3nt: TGTGCCAGCCGCCGCGGGCAGCAAGAGACCCAGTACTTC
CDR3aa: CASRRGQQETQYF

j_gene: TRBJ1-1
d_gene: -
v_gene: TRBV12-3/TRBV12-4
abundance: few
CDR3nt: TGTGCCAGCAAAAGAACAGGGTCGGGGAGCACTGAAGCTTTCTTT
CDR3aa: CASKRTGSGSTEAFF

j_gene: TRBJ2-7
d_gene: -
v_gene: TRBV7-2
abundance: few
CDR3nt: TGTGCCAGCAGCTCAGAGACTAGCGAGCAGTACTTC
CDR3aa: CASSSETSEQYF

j_gene: TRBJ1-1
d_gene: -
v_gene: TRBV2
abundance: few
CDR3nt: TGTGCCAGCGTTTGGGGGGCCACTGAAGCTTTCTTT
CDR3aa: CASVWGATEAFF

j_gene: TRBJ2-5
d_gene: TRBD2
v_gene: TRBV19
abundance: few
CDR3nt: TGTGCCAGTAGTCACCCAGCGGGGGGGCAAGAGACCCAGTACTTC
CDR3aa: CASSHPAGGQETQYF

j_gene: TRBJ2-1
d_gene: TRBD2
v_gene: TRBV20-1
abundance: few
CDR3nt: TGCAGTGCCACTAGCGGGAGACGTCCCAATGAGCAGTTCTTC
CDR3aa: CSATSGRRPNEQFF

j_gene: TRBJ2-2
d_gene: TRBD2
v_gene: TRBV5-1
abundance: -
CDR3nt: TGCGCCAGCAGCTTTAGCGGGGTCAACACCGGGGAGCTGTTTTTT
CDR3aa: CASSFSGVNTGELFF

j_gene: TRBJ1-5
d_gene: -
v_gene: TRBV4-2
abundance: -
CDR3nt: TGTGCCAGCAGCCCCCGTTCTGGCGGCCAGCCCCAGCATTTT
CDR3aa: CASSPRSGGQPQHF

j_gene: TRBJ2-7
d_gene: TRBD1
v_gene: TRBV6-6
abundance: -
CDR3nt: TGTGCCAGCTGCAGGGGGCTGAACGAGCAGTACTTC
CDR3aa: CASCRGLNEQYF

j_gene: TRBJ1-4
d_gene: TRBD1
v_gene: TRBV12-3/TRBV12-4
abundance: -
CDR3nt: TGTGCCAGCAGAGGGACAGGGAGAGGTGAAAAACTGTTTTTT
CDR3aa: CASRGTGRGEKLFF

j_gene: TRBJ1-6
d_gene: -
v_gene: TRBV2
abundance: -
CDR3nt: TGTGCCAGCAAGGCCCCCGGGAGGGGATCGTTGTCACCCCTCCACTTT
CDR3aa: CASKAPGRGSLSPLHF

j_gene: TRBJ2-7
d_gene: -
v_gene: TRBV7-8
abundance: few
CDR3nt: TGTGCCAGCAGCAAGGACGGACCTAGCTCCTACGAGCAGTACTTC
CDR3aa: CASSKDGPSSYEQYF

j_gene: TRBJ1-4
d_gene: -
v_gene: TRBV4-1
abundance: -
CDR3nt: TGCGCCAGCACCCTAAGATATGCAACTAATGAAAAACTGTTTTTT
CDR3aa: CASTLRYATNEKLFF

j_gene: TRBJ2-7
d_gene: TRBD2
v_gene: TRBV7-2
abundance: -
CDR3nt: TGTGCCAGCAGCTTTAGCGGGGGTAATTACGAGCAGTACTTC
CDR3aa: CASSFSGGNYEQYF

j_gene: TRBJ2-5
d_gene: -
v_gene: TRBV12-3/TRBV12-4
abundance: few
CDR3nt: TGTGCCAGCAGTTTAGGAGGGCATGTTGATTTAGAGACCCAGTACTTC
CDR3aa: CASSLGGHVDLETQYF

j_gene: TRBJ2-3
d_gene: -
v_gene: TRBV3-1
abundance: -
CDR3nt: TGTGCCAGCAGCCAGGGTGAGCCTGCCGGGCAGTATTTT
CDR3aa: CASSQGEPAGQYF

j_gene: TRBJ2-5
d_gene: TRBD2
v_gene: TRBV13
abundance: -
CDR3nt: TGTGCCAGCAGTCCTCCGCCGGGACTAGCGGGGCAAGAGACCCAGTACTTC
CDR3aa: CASSPPPGLAGQETQYF

j_gene: TRBJ2-1
d_gene: -
v_gene: TRBV7-2
abundance: -
CDR3nt: TGTGCCAGCAGCTTAGCTAACCCCGGGGGCGCGCAGTTCTTC
CDR3aa: CASSLANPGGAQFF

j_gene: TRBJ2-5
d_gene: TRBD1
v_gene: TRBV7-6
abundance: few
CDR3nt: TGTGCCAGCAGCTGGAGGACAGGACAAGAGACCCAGTACTTC
CDR3aa: CASSWRTGQETQYF

j_gene: TRBJ1-1
d_gene: -
v_gene: TRBV6-5
abundance: few
CDR3nt: TGTGCCAGCAGTTACTCTCACCAGGGGAGCACTGAAGCTTTCTTT
CDR3aa: CASSYSHQGSTEAFF

j_gene: TRBJ1-1
d_gene: -
v_gene: TRBV12-3/TRBV12-4
abundance: -
CDR3nt: TGTGCCAGCAGTTTACTATACACTGAAGCTTTCTTT
CDR3aa: CASSLLYTEAFF

j_gene: TRBJ2-3
d_gene: TRBD2
v_gene: TRBV7-2
abundance: -
CDR3nt: TGTGCCAGCAGCTCTCCGGCTAGCGGGGGGGCCAGCGCTCGTCGTACGCAGTATTTT
CDR3aa: CASSSPASGGASARRTQYF

j_gene: TRBJ2-4
d_gene: TRBD1
v_gene: TRBV25-1
abundance: few
CDR3nt: TGTGCCAGCAGTGACTCCGGACAGGGAAACATTCAGTACTTC
CDR3aa: CASSDSGQGNIQYF

j_gene: TRBJ2-3
d_gene: TRBD2
v_gene: TRBV5-4
abundance: -
CDR3nt: TGTGCCAGCAGCCGGACTAGCGGGAGGGTCACGGATACGCAGTATTTT
CDR3aa: CASSRTSGRVTDTQYF

j_gene: TRBJ1-2
d_gene: TRBD1
v_gene: TRBV2
abundance: -
CDR3nt: TGTGCCAGCAGTGACACAGGGGGTAAAGACTATGGCTACACCTTC
CDR3aa: CASSDTGGKDYGYTF

j_gene: TRBJ2-1
d_gene: -
v_gene: TRBV12-3/TRBV12-4
abundance: many
CDR3nt: TGTGCCAGCAGTTTTGGTCCTGAGCAGTTCTTC
CDR3aa: CASSFGPEQFF

j_gene: TRBJ2-2
d_gene: TRBD1
v_gene: TRBV24-1
abundance: -
CDR3nt: TGTGCCACCAGTGATTTGTCAGGGGGCATCGTCACCGGGGAGCTGTTTTTT
CDR3aa: CATSDLSGGIVTGELFF

j_gene: TRBJ2-3
d_gene: TRBD2
v_gene: TRBV20-1
abundance: -
CDR3nt: TGCAGTGCTAGATTGGTGGGCGGGGGGGCAAGAGATACGCAGTATTTT
CDR3aa: CSARLVGGGARDTQYF

j_gene: TRBJ2-7
d_gene: -
v_gene: TRBV7-2
abundance: many
CDR3nt: TGTGCCAGCAGCTTACATCAGGGTCTCGAGCAGTACTTC
CDR3aa: CASSLHQGLEQYF

j_gene: TRBJ2-2
d_gene: -
v_gene: TRBV5-1
abundance: few
CDR3nt: TGCGCCAGCAGGGATTCCGGGGAGCTGTTTTTT
CDR3aa: CASRDSGELFF

j_gene: TRBJ2-7
d_gene: TRBD1
v_gene: TRBV6-2/TRBV6-3
abundance: once
CDR3nt: TGTGCCAGCAGTTCGACATACAGGGGCGAGCAGTACTTC
CDR3aa: CASSSTYRGEQYF

j_gene: TRBJ1-5
d_gene: -
v_gene: TRBV3-1
abundance: few
CDR3nt: TGTGCCAGCAGCCAAGCGTTCAGTAGCAATCAGCCCCAGCATTTT
CDR3aa: CASSQAFSSNQPQHF

j_gene: TRBJ2-5
d_gene: -
v_gene: TRBV30
abundance: few
CDR3nt: TGTGCCTGGAGGGAACCGGAGACCCAGTACTTC
CDR3aa: CAWREPETQYF

j_gene: TRBJ2-7
d_gene: TRBD1
v_gene: TRBV20-1
abundance: -
CDR3nt: TGCAGTGCTAGAGGGACAGGGCCCTACGAGCAGTACTTC
CDR3aa: CSARGTGPYEQYF